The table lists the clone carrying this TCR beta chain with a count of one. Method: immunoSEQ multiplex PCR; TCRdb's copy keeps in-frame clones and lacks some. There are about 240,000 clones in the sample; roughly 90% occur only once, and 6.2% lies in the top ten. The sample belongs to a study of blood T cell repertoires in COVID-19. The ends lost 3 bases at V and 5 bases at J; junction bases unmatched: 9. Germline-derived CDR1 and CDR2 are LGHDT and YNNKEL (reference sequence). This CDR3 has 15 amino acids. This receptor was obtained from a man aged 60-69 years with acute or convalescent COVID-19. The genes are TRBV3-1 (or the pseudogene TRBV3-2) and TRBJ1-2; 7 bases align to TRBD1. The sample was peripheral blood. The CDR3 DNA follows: TGTGCCAGCAGCCAGAGGGACAGTAGGGGGTATGGCTACACCTTC. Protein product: CASSQRDSRGYGYTF.